Below, 2 T cell receptor beta chains from the same sample are listed, as sequenced in a study of CD8 T cell repertoires and HIV-1 epitope variants. Their antigen targets remain unknown. Data came from immunoSEQ multiplex PCR; TCRdb stores just in-frame clones and leaves some out. The table lists a few thousand clones, around 73% of them singletons, with 35% to 55% in the top ten. Sequenced: cultured CD8+ T cells derived from PBMCs. These receptors were obtained from a male donor with HIV.

This clone was recorded a few times. This sequence joins TRBV28 and TRBJ2-1, with 8 positions matching TRBD2. Germline CDR1 reads MDHEN; CDR2 reads SYDVKM. With 1 base clipped from V and 10 bases from J, the junction kept 6 bases outside the gene matches. The CDR3 runs 14 residues. The CDR3 nucleotides read TGTGCCAGCAGTTTATCGCGGGGGGCTATGGAGCAGTTCTTC. Protein sequence: CASSLSRGAMEQFF.

CDR3 region: CSVEGPAGSNYGYTF. CDR3 bases: TGCAGCGTTGAAGGTCCGGCGGGGAGCAACTATGGCTACACCTTC. The V call is TRBV29-1, the J call TRBJ1-2; D is ambiguous. Germline V lookup: CDR1 SQVTM, CDR2 ANQGSEA. The CDR3 runs to 15 residues. V shed 1 base and J shed 2 bases, with 14 bases lying between them.